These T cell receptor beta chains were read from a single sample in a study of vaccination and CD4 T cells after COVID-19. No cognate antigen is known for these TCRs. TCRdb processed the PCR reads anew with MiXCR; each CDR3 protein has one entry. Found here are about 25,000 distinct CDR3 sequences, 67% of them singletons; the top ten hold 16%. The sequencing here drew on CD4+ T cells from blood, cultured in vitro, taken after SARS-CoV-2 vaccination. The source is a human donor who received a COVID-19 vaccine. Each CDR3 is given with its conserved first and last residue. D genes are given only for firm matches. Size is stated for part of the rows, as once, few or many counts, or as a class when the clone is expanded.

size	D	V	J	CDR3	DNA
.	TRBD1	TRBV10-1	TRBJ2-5	CASSSSTGVETQYF	TGCGCCAGCAGCAGCTCGACAGGGGTTGAGACCCAGTACTTC
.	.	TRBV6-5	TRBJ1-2	CASSLSRNSLYGYTF	TGTGCCAGCAGTTTGTCCAGAAACTCCCTCTATGGCTACACCTTC
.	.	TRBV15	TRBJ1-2	CATSREEGDGYTF	TGTGCCACCAGCAGAGAGGAAGGGGATGGCTACACCTTC
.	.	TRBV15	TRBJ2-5	CATSARDLNSQETQYF	TGTGCCACCAGCGCCCGGGACCTCAACTCGCAAGAGACCCAGTACTTC
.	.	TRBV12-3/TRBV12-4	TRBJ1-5	CASSLDASFWPQPQHF	TGTGCCAGCAGTTTAGACGCATCTTTCTGGCCTCAGCCCCAGCATTTT
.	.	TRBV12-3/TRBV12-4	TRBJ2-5	CASSFNLKETQYF	TGTGCCAGCAGTTTTAATCTCAAAGAGACCCAGTACTTC
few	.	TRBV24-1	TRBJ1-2	CATSDRDHRNYGYTF	TGTGCCACCAGTGACCGGGATCACAGAAACTATGGCTACACCTTC
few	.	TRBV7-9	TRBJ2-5	CASSEDGARETQYF	TGTGCCAGCAGCGAAGACGGGGCGCGGGAGACCCAGTACTTC
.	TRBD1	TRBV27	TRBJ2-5	CASSPPGQLGVETQYF	TGTGCCAGCAGTCCGCCGGGACAGCTTGGAGTAGAGACCCAGTACTTC
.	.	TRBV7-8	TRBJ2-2	CASSVGGNTGELFF	TGTGCCAGCAGCGTAGGAGGGAACACCGGGGAGCTGTTTTTT
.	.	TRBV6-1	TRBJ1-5	CASKPSGALSNQPQHF	TGTGCCAGCAAGCCCTCGGGGGCTTTGAGCAATCAGCCCCAGCATTTT
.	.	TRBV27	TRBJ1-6	CASRGRAYYNSPLHF	TGTGCCAGCAGGGGTAGGGCATACTATAATTCACCCCTCCACTTT
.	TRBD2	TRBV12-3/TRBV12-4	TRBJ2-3	CASSLTSGGPDTQYF	TGTGCCAGCAGTTTGACTAGCGGGGGGCCAGATACGCAGTATTTT
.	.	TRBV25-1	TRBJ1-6	CASSGDWNSPLHF	TGTGCCAGCAGTGGTGACTGGAATTCACCCCTCCACTTT